This T cell receptor beta chain derives from a study of metastatic and nonmetastatic thyroid tumors. About the research overall: Repertoire comparison spanned blood and tumor or nodule tissue of malignant and benign thyroid patients.

The entire patient cohort was treatment-naive prior to thyroid surgery. Through MiXCR, TCRdb re-clonotyped the PCR reads. This table holds 15,000 to 20,000 clones, around 31% found once. CDR1 and CDR2 from the germline V gene are SGHRS and YFSETQ. The length of the CDR3 is 11 residues. V was pared by 2 bases and J by 7 bases, with 7 bases between. Material: tumor tissue. V is TRBV5-1 and J is TRBJ2-7; D gene ambiguous. This clonotype was obtained from a male donor with papillary thyroid cancer or a benign thyroid nodule (not recorded which). Some clones in this sample may be carry-over from other donors' samples. The CDR3 reads CASSFNYEQYF. For the CDR3, the DNA is TGCGCCAGCAGCTTCAACTATGAGCAGTACTTC.